A selection of T cell receptor beta chains follows, all from one sample in a study of CD4 T cells in relation to SARS-CoV-2 and coronaviruses. Sequencing was performed with immunoSEQ multiplex PCR; in TCRdb, only in-frame clones are kept and a portion is missing. The table includes 35,000 to 40,000 clones, 70% to 90% detected once. Sequencing was carried out using memory CD4+ T cells from PBMCs. The receptors shown here come from an adult with COVID-19. CDR3s include the opening cysteine and the closing phenylalanine or tryptophan. The D gene is left open where the match is weak. Clone size appears in some rows only: once, few, many, or a class for an expanded clone.

cdr3_nt	cdr3_aa	j_call	v_call	clone_size	d_call
TGTGCCAGCAGGCTAGCGGGAGTTAACGGGGAGCTGTTTTTT	CASRLAGVNGELFF	TRBJ2-2	TRBV5-4	NA	TRBD2
TGTGCCAGCAGGGCTTTGGCAGGGGCCAACGTCCTGACTTTC	CASRALAGANVLTF	TRBJ2-6	TRBV28	NA	NA
TGTGCCAGCAGCCCATGGGGCGGGAGGACGCAGTATTTT	CASSPWGGRTQYF	TRBJ2-3	TRBV6-2/TRBV6-3	NA	TRBD2
TGTGCCAGCAGCCAAGGTTTAGGACAGCTAAACGCTGAAGCTTTCTTT	CASSQGLGQLNAEAFF	TRBJ1-1	TRBV3-1/TRBV3-2	NA	NA
TGCGCCAGCAGCCATGATACAGGGCCTGGGGCCAACGTCCTGACTTTC	CASSHDTGPGANVLTF	TRBJ2-6	TRBV4-3	NA	NA
TGTGCCAGCAGCGTAAGCGGGAGCACAGATACGCAGTATTTT	CASSVSGSTDTQYF	TRBJ2-3	TRBV4-2	NA	NA
TGCGCCAGCAGCTTGGGGTCTGGTTTTGGAGAGACCCAGTACTTC	CASSLGSGFGETQYF	TRBJ2-5	TRBV5-1	few	NA
TGTGCCAGCAGCCTCCTACTGGACAGGACCTACGAGCAGTACTTC	CASSLLLDRTYEQYF	TRBJ2-7	TRBV5-4	NA	TRBD1
TGTGCCAGCAGCCAGGGACTAGCGAGAGCAAGAGAGCAGTTCTTC	CASSQGLARAREQFF	TRBJ2-1	TRBV6-5	NA	TRBD2
TGTGCCAGCAGCCAAGGGGCCAGCCGGGAGTTCTTC	CASSQGASREFF	TRBJ2-1	TRBV3-1/TRBV3-2	NA	NA
TGTGCCAGCAGAGACCCCACCCATGAGCAGTTCTTC	CASRDPTHEQFF	TRBJ2-1	TRBV7-2	NA	NA
TGCGCCAGCAGTGAGCGTAGGGGAAGTCCTGAGCAGTTCTTC	CASSERRGSPEQFF	TRBJ2-1	TRBV10-1	NA	NA
TGCGCCAGCAGCCAAGCGAGGGGAGGGAGCGATACGCAGTATTTT	CASSQARGGSDTQYF	TRBJ2-3	TRBV4-1	NA	TRBD2
TGCGCCAGCAGTCAATCTCGGGGACAGGGGATTGTTCAGCCCCAGCATTTT	CASSQSRGQGIVQPQHF	TRBJ1-5	TRBV23-1	NA	TRBD1
TGTGCCAGCAGGGACAGGGGGACACCCGGGGAGCTGTTTTTT	CASRDRGTPGELFF	TRBJ2-2	TRBV2	NA	TRBD1
TGTGCCAGCAGCTTAAGGGAATTGAACACTGAAGCTTTCTTT	CASSLRELNTEAFF	TRBJ1-1	TRBV7-8	NA	NA
TGTGCCAGCAGCCCCGGGACTAGCGGGAGGGTTACAGATACGCAGTATTTT	CASSPGTSGRVTDTQYF	TRBJ2-3	TRBV5-4	NA	TRBD2
TGTGCCAGCAGGACCGGGGACCTCGGATACCAGTACTTC	CASRTGDLGYQYF	TRBJ2-7	TRBV28	NA	NA
TGTGCCAGCAGTGGTACAGGGGGGTTTGCCTACGAGCAGTACTTC	CASSGTGGFAYEQYF	TRBJ2-7	TRBV7-2	once	TRBD1
TGTGCCAGTAGTCGATACAGGGATGAGACCCAGTACTTC	CASSRYRDETQYF	TRBJ2-5	TRBV19	NA	NA
TGTGCCAGCAGCACTCTGACCTCCTACGAGCAGTACTTC	CASSTLTSYEQYF	TRBJ2-7	TRBV21-1	NA	NA
TGTGCCAGCAGTTTGGGACAAATGCGTGAGCAGTTCTTC	CASSLGQMREQFF	TRBJ2-1	TRBV7-2	NA	NA
TGCAGCGTTGGGCCAGCGGGAGGTCTCGTCACAGATACGCAGTATTTT	CSVGPAGGLVTDTQYF	TRBJ2-3	TRBV29-1	NA	TRBD2
TGTGCCAGCAGTTTTGGAATTGGAGAGACCCAGTACTTC	CASSFGIGETQYF	TRBJ2-5	TRBV12-3/TRBV12-4	NA	NA
TGTGCCAGCAGCTTGGACAGGACGGGCTCACCCCTCCACTTT	CASSLDRTGSPLHF	TRBJ1-6	TRBV5-6	NA	NA
TGTGCCACCAGCAGAGATCTAGCGGGAGGTATAGATACGCAGTATTTT	CATSRDLAGGIDTQYF	TRBJ2-3	TRBV15	once	TRBD2
TGTGCCAGCAGCCAAATGCTGAACAACAATGAGCAGTTCTTC	CASSQMLNNNEQFF	TRBJ2-1	TRBV3-1/TRBV3-2	NA	NA
TGTGCCAGCAGGTACACTAGCGGGAACCCCTACGAGCAGTACTTC	CASRYTSGNPYEQYF	TRBJ2-7	TRBV6-5	NA	TRBD2
TGTGCCAGCAGTAAAAACAGGGGAGAAAACATTCAGTACTTC	CASSKNRGENIQYF	TRBJ2-4	TRBV28	NA	TRBD1
TGCAGCGCCAAAAGGGGCGGGAGGTCAACCGGGGAGCTGTTTTTT	CSAKRGGRSTGELFF	TRBJ2-2	TRBV29-1	NA	TRBD2
TGTGCCAGCAGCCTGGAGAGCAGGGACACTGAAGCTTTCTTT	CASSLESRDTEAFF	TRBJ1-1	TRBV5-4	few	NA
TGTGCCAGTAGCCCCGGAGGTAGCGGGAGGTATGAGCAGTTCTTC	CASSPGGSGRYEQFF	TRBJ2-1	TRBV19	NA	TRBD2
TGTGCCAGCAGTGACGGAGCGGGGAGCTTTAATGAGCAGTTCTTC	CASSDGAGSFNEQFF	TRBJ2-1	TRBV6-4	NA	TRBD2
TGCAGCGTTGTCGAGGGGTTGGGTCAGCCCCAGCATTTT	CSVVEGLGQPQHF	TRBJ1-5	TRBV29-1	few	NA
TGTGCCAGCAGTTTGAACAACGACAGGGATAAAGCTTTCTTT	CASSLNNDRDKAFF	TRBJ1-1	TRBV27	NA	TRBD1
TGTGCCATCAGTGAGGCTGCTGGGACCTCCTATAATTCACCCCTCCACTTT	CAISEAAGTSYNSPLHF	TRBJ1-6	TRBV10-3	NA	NA
TGTGCCAGTAGTTTGACAGGGGGCGCGACCTATGGCTACACCTTC	CASSLTGGATYGYTF	TRBJ1-2	TRBV19	NA	TRBD1
TGTGCCAGCAGCTACCAGTCCGGGACGGGTATTGAAGCTTTCTTT	CASSYQSGTGIEAFF	TRBJ1-1	TRBV7-6	NA	NA
TGTGCCAGCGCCAGGGACTCTACTAGCACAGATACGCAGTATTTT	CASARDSTSTDTQYF	TRBJ2-3	TRBV2	NA	NA
TGCGCCAGCAGCCTGTGGAGCGGGAGCGGAGAGACCCAGTACTTC	CASSLWSGSGETQYF	TRBJ2-5	TRBV5-1	NA	TRBD2